One and the same sample provided the 10 T cell receptor beta chains below, sequenced in a study of CD8 T cells in ankylosing spondylitis. General study findings and limits: Characteristic of ankylosing spondylitis blood, it appeared, was a TCR beta motif comprising several highly homologous variants.

No cognate antigen is known for these TCRs. TCRdb fed the 5' RACE reads into MiXCR, producing one record per CDR3 protein. The sample contains 650,000 to 800,000 distinct CDR3 sequences, roughly 19% of which appear only once. Sample: blood, either unsorted or a sorted T cell fraction (not recorded which). Source of these receptors: a male donor with ankylosing spondylitis.

This clonotype was counted between two and nine times. The gene calls are TRBV12-3 or TRBV12-4 and TRBJ2-5; 7 bases map to TRBD1. The CDR3 sequence is 14 residues long. Trimming took 6 bases from V and 5 from J; bases not matched to a gene: 9. CDR3 in amino acids: CASSPRQGPETQYF. CDR3 coding DNA: TGTGCCAGCAGCCCTAGACAGGGACCGGAGACCCAGTACTTC.

The rearrangement joins TRBV4-1 to TRBJ2-5; TRBD1 aligns across 11 bases. This CDR3 spans 16 amino acids. V was pared by 1 base and J by 2 bases, with 3 bases of the junction left unmatched. Germline assignment: CDR1 MGHRA and CDR2 YSYEKL. For the CDR3, the DNA is TGCGCCAGCAGCCAAGGGACAGGGGGCGGTCAAGAGACCCAGTACTTC. Translation gives CASSQGTGGGQETQYF.

The chain couples TRBV5-1 to TRBJ1-1; a possible D gene is TRBD1 (5 bases). Trimming removed 1 base at V and 8 bases at J, with 9 bases between. Germline CDR1 SGHRS, CDR2 YFSETQ. The CDR3 spans 12 residues. In DNA form, the CDR3 reads TGCGCCAGCAGCTTGAATGACAGAGAAGCTTTCTTT. Protein: CASSLNDREAFF.

This chain joins TRBV5-1 and TRBJ2-7, with no clear D. Germline V gene lookup returns CDR1 SGHRS and CDR2 YFSETQ. Trimming left V 0 bases short and J 6 bases short, with 10 bases between. The length of the CDR3 is 13 residues. The chain's CDR3 is CASSLDSSTEQYF. Written as DNA, the CDR3 is TGCGCCAGCAGCTTGGACAGCTCCACCGAGCAGTACTTC.

This clonotype has just a few counts. The rearrangement uses TRBV11-2 and TRBJ2-5; D might be TRBD2 (5 bases). Germline V gives CDR1 SGHAT, CDR2 FQNNGV. The CDR3 is made up of 16 amino acids. V was pared by 5 bases and J by 2 bases, with 18 bases between. The CDR3 region is CASSPTSRRDQETQYF. CDR3 nucleotide sequence: TGTGCCAGCAGCCCTACTAGTAGACGAGATCAAGAGACCCAGTACTTC. The full variable domain, in which reference TRBV11-2 and TRBJ2-5 provide the parts outside the CDR3, is EAGVAQSPRYKIIEKRQSVAFWCNPISGHATLYWYQQILGQGPKLLIQFQNNGVVDDSQLPKDRFSAERLKGVDSTLKIQPAKLEDSAVYLCASSPTSRRDQETQYFGPGTRLLVL.

Here the CDR3 reads CASSPVAGWSTDTQYF. CDR3 DNA: TGTGCCAGCAGTCCCGTAGCGGGTTGGAGCACAGATACGCAGTATTTT. The chain recombines TRBV6-2 or TRBV6-3 with TRBJ2-3; 7 bases line up with TRBD2. Per the germline V gene, CDR1 is MNHEY and CDR2 is SVGEGT. The V segment lost 5 bases and the J segment 0 bases; nucleotides outside the gene matches: 8. The CDR3 runs 16 residues.

The chain is built from TRBV12-3 or TRBV12-4 and TRBJ1-5, with 7 bases lining up with TRBD1. The V segment lost 5 bases and the J segment 3 bases; nucleotides outside the gene matches: 7. The CDR3 runs to 15 residues. The CDR3 spells CASSLGTAINQPQHF. CDR3 bases: TGTGCCAGCAGTCTGGGGACAGCGATCAATCAGCCCCAGCATTTT.

This clonotype showed up just a few times. This sequence joins TRBV20-1 and TRBJ2-7, with D perhaps TRBD1 (5 bases). This CDR3 region has 15 residues. Germline CDR1 DFQATT, CDR2 SNEGSKA (reference sequence). V lost 3 bases to trimming and J lost 0 bases, with 15 bases between them. The CDR3 DNA reads TGCAGTGCTAGGTTGAACAGGCAGAGCTCCTACGAGCAGTACTTC. This translates into CSARLNRQSSYEQYF.

This rearrangement joins TRBV11-1 to TRBJ1-2; D perhaps matches TRBD1 (6 bases). Trimming removed 5 bases from V and 5 bases from J, with 12 bases in between. Germline CDR1 reads SGHAT; CDR2 reads FQDESV (reference sequence). CDR3 size: 13 residues. CDR3 region: CASSTRTDYGYTF. The CDR3 region has the DNA TGTGCCAGCAGCACGCGGACAGATTATGGCTACACCTTC.

The chain uses TRBV13 and TRBJ1-5; D uncertain. The CDR3 totals 15 residues. CDR1 is PRHDT, CDR2 FYEKMQ, per germline (reference sequence). The V end was cut by 3 bases, the J end by 3 bases, with 12 bases between. The CDR3 sequence is CASSLGTGYNQPQHF. CDR3 bases: TGTGCCAGCAGCTTGGGTACGGGATACAATCAGCCCCAGCATTTT.